The 5 T cell receptor beta chains reported below all come from one sample, sequenced in a study of cytomegalovirus exposure and HLA in healthy donors. 60 Vbeta and 13 Jbeta primers were used in PCR. Profiling relied on immunoSEQ multiplex PCR, and the TCRdb table lists in-frame clones only, not all of them. Of around 130,000 clones listed, around 80% are singletons. Sequenced material: PBMCs. These TCRs come from a woman aged 18-35 years in good health and CMV-seronegative.

The chain couples TRBV7-9 to TRBJ1-1; a weak D match, TRBD1 (5 bases). Trimming removed 2 bases from V and 10 bases from J, with 17 bases in between. The germline V gene encodes CDR1 SEHNR and CDR2 FQNEAQ (reference sequence). This CDR3 is 14 amino acids long. DNA for the CDR3: TGTGCCAGCAGCTTAATCGGGACTGTAGTGGGAGCTTTCTTT. This translates into CASSLIGTVVGAFF.

This clone was counted between two and nine times. The J gene is TRBJ1-1, the V gene TRBV6-1; D unclear. V was clipped by 2 bases and J by 1 base, with 14 bases between them. Germline values: CDR1 MNHNS, CDR2 SASEGT. The CDR3 has 16 amino acids. CDR3 sequence (DNA): TGTGCCAGCAGTGAAAGTACGGCAGGAGGGAACACTGAAGCTTTCTTT. The encoded protein is CASSESTAGGNTEAFF.

The rearrangement joins TRBV25-1 to TRBJ1-2; TRBD1 might be the D (5 bases). Per the germline V gene, CDR1 is MGHDK and CDR2 is SYGVNS. V shed 6 bases and J shed 4 bases, with 15 bases lying between them. The CDR3 spans 14 residues. CDR3 DNA sequence: TGTGCCAGCAGCTTAGGGGAAGTGAGCTATGGCTACACCTTC. Protein: CASSLGEVSYGYTF.

The chain uses TRBV19 and TRBJ2-1; tentatively, D is TRBD1 (6 bases). Trimming removed 1 base at V and 1 base at J, with 14 bases between. In germline, CDR1 is LNHDA, CDR2 SQIVND (reference sequence). This CDR3 is 17 amino acids long. The CDR3 DNA is TGTGCCAGTAGTATAGGCCGTACAGGGTGGTCCTACAATGAGCAGTTCTTC. This sequence encodes CASSIGRTGWSYNEQFF.

CDR3 nucleotides: TGTGCCAGCAGTTCGGGACTAGTGGCCTACGAGCAGTACTTC. It yields the protein CASSSGLVAYEQYF. The rearrangement joins TRBV6-1 to TRBJ2-7; 8 nucleotides align to TRBD2. CDR1 MNHNS and CDR2 SASEGT come from the germline V gene. Germline trimming cut 5 bases from V and 2 bases from J; bases unmatched to any gene: 5. The CDR3 sequence is 14 residues long.